This TCR beta chain came from a study of blood T cell repertoires in COVID-19. The trim removed 0 bases at V and 5 bases at J, leaving 7 bases unmatched. Germline CDR1 reads GTSNPN; CDR2 reads SVGIG (reference sequence). The CDR3 consists of 16 residues. Clones were read by immunoSEQ multiplex PCR, and TCRdb kept only the in-frame ones, dropping some. The data show about 41,000 clones, with 70% to 90% seen just once and 4.8% held by the top ten. The source is a human donor in a cohort sampled during active COVID-19. This chain uses TRBV30 with TRBJ2-5, with TRBD2 identical over 12 bases. The sample was peripheral blood. This chain's CDR3 is CAWSVSSGRASETQYF. The CDR3 nucleotides are TGTGCCTGGAGTGTATCTAGCGGGAGGGCCTCGGAGACCCAGTACTTC.